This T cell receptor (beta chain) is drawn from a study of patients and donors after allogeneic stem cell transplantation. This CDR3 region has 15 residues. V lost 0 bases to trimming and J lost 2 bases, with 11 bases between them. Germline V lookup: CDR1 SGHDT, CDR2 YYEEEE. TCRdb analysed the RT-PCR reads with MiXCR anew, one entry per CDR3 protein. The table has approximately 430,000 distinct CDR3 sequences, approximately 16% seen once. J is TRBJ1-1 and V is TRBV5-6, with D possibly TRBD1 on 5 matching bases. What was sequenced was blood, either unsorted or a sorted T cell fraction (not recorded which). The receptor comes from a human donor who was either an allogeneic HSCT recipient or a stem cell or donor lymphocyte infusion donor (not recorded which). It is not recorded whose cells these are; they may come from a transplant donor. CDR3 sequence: CASSLAPTANTEAFF. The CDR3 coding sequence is TGTGCCAGCAGCTTGGCTCCGACAGCCAACACTGAAGCTTTCTTT.